These 20 T cell receptor beta chains were all obtained from the same sample, sequenced in a study of T cell changes during pregnancy in multiple sclerosis. Profiling relied on immunoSEQ multiplex PCR, and the TCRdb table lists in-frame clones only, not all of them. The data hold more than 45,000 clones, with approximately 93% observed a single time. The input for sequencing was CD8+ T cells from peripheral blood mononuclear cells, taken in the second trimester of pregnancy. The receptors originated from a female donor with multiple sclerosis, enrolled in a pregnancy study.

V usage is TRBV21-1 and J usage is TRBJ1-5; the table's D call TRBD1 went unverified against the DNA. TRBV21-1 is shown as a pseudogene. The CDR3 is made up of 13 amino acids. Here the CDR3 DNA reads TGTGCCAGCAGCATGCAGACAGTCCGACCCCAGCATTTT. Translating gives CASSMQTVRPQHF.

The chain couples TRBV30 to TRBJ1-2; 7 positions match TRBD1. Germline trimming cut 3 bases from V and 2 bases from J; bases unmatched to any gene: 12. CDR1 is GTSNPN, CDR2 SVGIG, per germline (reference sequence). The CDR3 length is 16 residues. The CDR3 loop is CAWRELPGQPNYGYTF. CDR3 DNA sequence: TGTGCCTGGAGGGAATTACCGGGACAGCCAAACTATGGCTACACCTTC.

The V call is TRBV7-9, the J call TRBJ2-7; possibly TRBD2 for D (5 bases). This CDR3 is built from 12 residues. Between the trimmed V and J ends, which lost 6 bases and 3 bases, there was a span of 9 bases. Germline lookup yields CDR1 SEHNR and CDR2 FQNEAQ (reference sequence). CDR3 sequence reads: CASRADYYEQYF. The CDR3 nucleotides read TGTGCCAGCAGGGCAGACTACTACGAGCAGTACTTC.

CDR3 protein: CASSSWTASNEQFF. DNA of the CDR3: TGTGCCAGCAGCTCCTGGACAGCGAGCAATGAGCAGTTCTTC. This sequence joins TRBV7-3 and TRBJ2-1, with a possible D match to TRBD1 (6 bases). Per the germline V gene, CDR1 is SGHTA and CDR2 is FQGTGA. Between the trimmed V and J ends, which lost 4 bases and 6 bases, there was a span of 13 bases. The CDR3 has 14 residues.

The V gene is TRBV27, the J gene TRBJ2-1, with TRBD2 identical over 7 bases. The CDR3 sequence is 15 residues long. V shed 3 bases, J shed 7 bases, and the junction held 9 bases outside the gene matches. The germline gives CDR1 MNHEY, CDR2 SMNVEV (reference sequence). CDR3 sequence: CASSLGGSMWNEQFF. CDR3 nucleotide sequence: TGTGCCAGCAGTTTGGGCGGGAGTATGTGGAATGAGCAGTTCTTC.

J is TRBJ2-7 and V is TRBV10-1, with D perhaps matching TRBD1 (6 bases). V shed 1 base and J shed 2 bases, with 9 bases lying between them. The CDR3 has 14 residues. Germline lookup yields CDR1 WNHNN and CDR2 SYGVQD (reference sequence). The CDR3 sequence is CASSEFRGPYEQYF. DNA for the CDR3: TGCGCCAGCAGTGAGTTCAGGGGCCCCTACGAGCAGTACTTC.

V gene TRBV29-1 combines with J gene TRBJ2-3; TRBD2 aligns across 7 bases. The V and J ends lost 0 bases and 3 bases, in that order; junction bases with no gene match: 12. The V gene's germline CDR1 is SQVTM and CDR2 ANQGSEA. The CDR3 length is 17 residues. The chain's CDR3 is CSVEDPLLGEGTDTQYF. The CDR3 DNA reads as TGCAGCGTTGAAGATCCTCTTTTGGGGGAGGGAACAGATACGCAGTATTTT.

This clone was counted a single time. The J gene is TRBJ2-2, the V gene TRBV21-1; the D call of TRBD2 is as the table states it, not checked on the DNA. TRBV21-1 is a pseudogene. The CDR3 is 17 residues long. As DNA, the CDR3 is TGTGCCAGCAGCAAAGCGGGGGGGACAAGGAACACCGGGGAGCTGTTTTTT. Protein sequence: CASSKAGGTRNTGELFF.

The CDR3 sequence: CASSLGTYEQYF. DNA for the CDR3: TGTGCCAGCAGCCTAGGAACCTACGAGCAGTACTTC. The chain uses TRBV5-4 and TRBJ2-7; D ambiguous. Per the germline V gene, CDR1 is SGHNT and CDR2 is YYREEE (reference sequence). The germline V and J ends were trimmed by 4 bases and 2 bases, with 7 bases remaining between them. The CDR3 has 12 amino acids.

The chain uses TRBV28 and TRBJ2-7; 8 bases line up with TRBD2. There are 13 residues in the CDR3. V shed 4 bases, J shed 4 bases, and the junction held 3 bases outside the gene matches. Germline-derived CDR1 and CDR2 are MDHEN and SYDVKM. The CDR3 loop is CASSWGGGYEQYF. CDR3 in DNA: TGTGCCAGCAGTTGGGGCGGGGGGTACGAGCAGTACTTC.

The CDR3 DNA reads TGTGCCAGCAGTCACTATGGGGGCGGCTACGAGCAGTACTTC. It yields the protein CASSHYGGGYEQYF. The chain uses TRBV27 and TRBJ2-7, with D maybe TRBD1 (6 bases). Germline CDR1 reads MNHEY; CDR2 reads SMNVEV (reference sequence). The CDR3 runs to 14 residues. V was shortened by 5 bases and J by 3 bases, with 14 bases between the two germline ends.

Here the CDR3 DNA reads TGTGCCAGTCGCAGGCCCGGGACAGGGGACAATGAGCAGTTCTTC. This sequence encodes CASRRPGTGDNEQFF. The gene calls are TRBV5-8 and TRBJ2-1; 10 bases map to TRBD1. CDR1 is SGHTS and CDR2 is YDEGEE in the germline V gene. V lost 8 bases and J lost 5; bases outside the gene matches: 10. The CDR3 has 15 residues. Variable domain in full (rest from reference TRBV5-8 and TRBJ2-1): EAGVTQSPTHLIKTRGQQATLRCSPISGHTSVYWYQQALGLGLQFLLWYDEGEERNRGNFPPRFSGRQFPNYSSELNVNALELEDSALYLCASRRPGTGDNEQFFGPGTRLTVL.

The V gene is TRBV2, the J gene TRBJ2-7; weak D call: TRBD2 (6 bases). Germline CDR1 reads SNHLY; CDR2 reads FYNNEI. V was clipped by 3 bases and J by 4 bases, with 13 bases between them. The CDR3 runs to 14 residues. CDR3 DNA: TGTGCCAGCAGTGAGCGTAGCGGCCCTTACGAGCAGTACTTC. Translated, it gives CASSERSGPYEQYF.

The chain has TRBV7-2 and TRBJ1-1; tentatively, D is TRBD1 (6 bases). V lost 1 base to trimming and J lost 8 bases, with 14 bases between them. From germline, CDR1 is SGHTA and CDR2 FQGNSA. There are 14 residues in the CDR3. In DNA form, the CDR3 reads TGTGCCAGCAGCTTAGGAGGGGGGGTTAGGGAAGCTTTCTTT. Translated, it gives CASSLGGGVREAFF.

The table lists this clone with a count of one. The rearrangement links TRBV28 to TRBJ2-3; a possible D gene is TRBD1 (6 bases). CDR1 MDHEN and CDR2 SYDVKM come from the germline V gene. This CDR3 has 16 amino acids. The ends were cut back, 6 bases at V and 2 bases at J, with 18 bases in the middle. In nucleotides, the CDR3 is TGTGCCAGCAGGACGCTCCGGGACACTTCCACAGATACGCAGTATTTT. Amino acid sequence: CASRTLRDTSTDTQYF.

The chain links TRBV2 to TRBJ1-1; 9 bases line up with TRBD1. This CDR3 region has 15 residues. CDR1 and CDR2 (germline): SNHLY, FYNNEI. Losses at the gene ends were 5 bases for V and 4 bases for J; bases not matched to a gene: 8. In nucleotides, the CDR3 is TGTGCCAGCAGTTTGACCGGGACAGGGAGCACTGAAGCTTTCTTT. Residues: CASSLTGTGSTEAFF.

The chain couples TRBV6-6 to TRBJ2-3, with 11 bases matching TRBD2. V was pared by 6 bases and J by 1 base, with 3 bases of the junction left unmatched. The CDR3 has 15 amino acids. The germline V gene has CDR1 MNHNY and CDR2 SVGAGI (reference sequence). For the CDR3, the DNA is TGTGCCAGCAGGTTGGGACTAGCGGGCACAGATACGCAGTATTTT. Its translation is CASRLGLAGTDTQYF.

This clone was counted once. This sequence joins TRBV6-6 and TRBJ1-5; D is possibly TRBD1 (5 bases). Germline V gene data show CDR1 as MNHNY and CDR2 as SVGAGI (reference sequence). With 7 bases removed from V and 6 bases from J, the gap between germline ends came to 13 bases. The CDR3 spans 13 residues. The CDR3 spells CASIGTPGQPQHF. The CDR3 DNA follows: TGTGCCAGCATCGGGACTCCCGGTCAGCCCCAGCATTTT.

The chain is built from TRBV13 and TRBJ2-1; 8 bases map to TRBD2. CDR1 PRHDT and CDR2 FYEKMQ come from the germline V gene (reference sequence). CDR3 length: 16 amino acids. Germline trimming cut 3 bases from V and 1 base from J; bases unmatched to any gene: 5. This CDR3 reads CASSFPGGPSYNEQFF. CDR3 coding DNA: TGTGCCAGCAGCTTCCCGGGGGGGCCGTCCTACAATGAGCAGTTCTTC.

The chain has TRBV4-3 and TRBJ2-7; D is perhaps TRBD1 (5 bases). Per germline, CDR1 LGHNA and CDR2 YSLEER. The CDR3 has 14 amino acids. V lost 0 bases and J lost 7, with 13 bases in between. The CDR3 DNA sequence: TGCGCCAGCAGCCAAGATGGGGCGAGAGGAGAGCAGTACTTC. It yields the protein CASSQDGARGEQYF.